Included here is one TCR beta chain sequence, with context. It has no known antigen specificity. Nothing much larger sits one base from this clone, and base qualities are not available. TCR beta CDR3 regions were sequenced from DNA using the immunoSEQ Assay. In the authors' own workflow: To compute T cell density, TCR beta template counts were normalized to usable DNA, which was estimated by amplifying housekeeping genes. Using the preseqR package, richness was estimated by extrapolating to 120,000 templates for tissue samples and 400,000 templates for PBMC samples. Clonality was taken to be one minus Pielou's evenness. Tissue-enriched TCRs were identified by differential abundance testing using productive amino-acid clonotypes, minimum total count 5 and alpha 0.1. The Jaccard Index and the Morisita Overlap Index were used to measure repertoire overlap between compartments. GLIPH grouped TCR beta CDR3s together with public tetramer-defined viral CDR3s, and a viral motif had to include at least three viral sequences and also show V-gene enrichment. The clones in this table, taken by TCRdb from immuneACCESS, are in-frame only. Not every clone is retained; where verified, under half of the shortfall comes from an unresolved V gene, and the cause of the rest is unknown. The V and J calls and the clone size are those of that table, but D and trimming were determined from the DNA. The sample table records around 45,000 clones; around 86% of these occur just once. Around 2.5% of the sample lies in the top ten.

This sample is part of a study of T cells in localized non-small cell lung cancer (TCRdb year 2020). For the study in its entirety: T cell repertoires of 200 to 250 early-stage NSCLC patients were analyzed, with tumors being compared against uninvolved tumor-adjacent lungs. The cohort comprised around 240 treatment-naïve NSCLC patients with resected, localized lung tumors. A mean age of roughly 66 years was recorded for the NSCLC patients, of whom under 150 were male and about a hundred were female. Summary of the overall study and its limitations: Multi-region tumor sequencing was not performed, so intratumor heterogeneity could not be excluded. Because the study design was exploratory, TCR variables were selected using unadjusted p-values without false-discovery rate correction. Longer overall survival was associated with higher T cell density in blood, whereas shorter survival was associated with higher clonality in adjacent lung. Of the top 100 tumor clones, a median of roughly 53 were detected in paired uninvolved adjacent lung; under 35 were also among that lung's top 100. The highest T cell clonality was observed in uninvolved tumor-adjacent lung, where clonality exceeded that of tumor, suggesting that antigenic responses were more focused in uninvolved tumor-adjacent lung.

The CDR1 and CDR2 encoded by the germline V gene are MNHNS and SASEGT. Cut back by 2 bases and 4 bases, the V and J ends lie 11 bases apart. The CDR3 covers 14 residues, taking in both the cysteine and the phenylalanine. The sequence is cut down to CDR3 DNA, 42 bases in frame from base 1. At diagnosis, tumor, uninvolved tumor-adjacent lung and peripheral blood were collected and then preserved as a mix of FFPE and fresh-frozen material. For TCR repertoire profiling, blood samples were analyzed in the form of peripheral blood mononuclear cells. The TCR was taken from a man aged 40-75 years with stage II lung adenocarcinoma. Material: PBMCs, obtained before any cancer treatment. Here the chain combines TRBV6-1 and TRBJ1-2, with the D segment identity uncertain. The CDR3 has the sequence CASSESEWGYGYTF. In nucleotides, the sequence is TGTGCCAGCAGTGAATCTGAATGGGGCTATGGCTACACCTTC.